This T cell receptor beta chain was recovered during a study of T cells in Graves' hyperthyroidism and ophthalmopathy. The study excluded patients with uncontrolled infection, other autoimmune disease, pregnancy or lactation. Regions amplified from RNA transcripts were the TCR beta CDR3 regions. An initial round of RT-PCR targeting the TCR CDR3 relied on the HTBI primer set. TCRdb re-derived calls from the multiplex PCR reads in MiXCR, one entry per CDR3 protein. The data show more than 350,000 distinct CDR3 sequences, with just under 15% seen just once and about 31% held by the top ten. The TCR comes from a woman in her thirties with Graves' hyperthyroidism. Material for sequencing was blood.

CDR3 in amino acids: CASGLVFRDVGELFF. CDR3 in DNA: TGTGCTAGTGGTTTGGTATTCCGGGATGTCGGGGAGCTGTTTTTT. The chain has TRBV12-5 and TRBJ2-2; tentatively, D is TRBD2 (5 bases). The CDR3 length is 15 residues. Between the trimmed V and J ends, which lost 0 bases and 7 bases, there was a span of 12 bases. Germline V CDR1 and CDR2: LGHNT, FRNRAP.